The T cell receptor (beta chain) under discussion was sequenced for a study of molecular identifiers for immune sequencing clone quantification. Germline assignment: CDR1 LGHNA and CDR2 YSLEER. CDR3 length: 16 residues. The J segment lost 1 base and the V segment lost 0 bases, leaving 5 bases of the junction unmatched. This clonotype showed up many times. TCRdb reanalysed the PCR reads using MiXCR and keeps one entry per CDR3 protein. The repertoire includes over 600,000 distinct CDR3 sequences, 20% of them detected once, and roughly 0.83% sits in the top ten. Sorting recovered naive CD8 T cells on a CD8+CD4-CCR7+CD45RA+ profile.

Sequencing input: naive CD8+ T cells from blood, with Jurkat cell RNA spiked in. The subset is: FACS-sorted CD8+CD4-CCR7+CD45RA+ naive T cells. This TCR came from a human donor in good health. Some libraries in this study had Jurkat cell RNA spiked in. This chain joins TRBV4-3 and TRBJ2-5, with 7 bases identical to TRBD2. The CDR3 loop reads CASSQDLGGSQETQYF. The DNA of the CDR3 is TGCGCCAGCAGCCAAGATCTGGGAGGGTCCCAAGAGACCCAGTACTTC.